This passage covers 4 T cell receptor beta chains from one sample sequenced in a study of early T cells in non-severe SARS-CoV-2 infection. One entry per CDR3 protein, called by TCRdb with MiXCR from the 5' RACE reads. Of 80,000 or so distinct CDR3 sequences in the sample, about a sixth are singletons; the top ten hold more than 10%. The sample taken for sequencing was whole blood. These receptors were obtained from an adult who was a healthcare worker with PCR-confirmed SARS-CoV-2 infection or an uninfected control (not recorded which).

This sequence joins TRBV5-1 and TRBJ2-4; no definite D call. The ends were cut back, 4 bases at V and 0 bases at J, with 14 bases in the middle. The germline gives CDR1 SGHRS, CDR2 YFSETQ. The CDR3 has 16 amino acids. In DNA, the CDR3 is TGCGCCAGCAGCCTGACGGGTAATCTAGCCAAAAACATTCAGTACTTC. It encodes CASSLTGNLAKNIQYF.

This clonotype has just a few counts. CDR3 DNA: TGTGCCAGCAGCCTCGGACTAGCCGACGACGACCGAAACGGTCATACGCAGTATTTT. This codes for CASSLGLADDDRNGHTQYF. V gene TRBV21-1 combines with J gene TRBJ2-3; TRBD2 reflects the table's D call only, with no check against the DNA. TRBV21-1 is shown as a pseudogene. The CDR3 loop spans 19 amino acids.

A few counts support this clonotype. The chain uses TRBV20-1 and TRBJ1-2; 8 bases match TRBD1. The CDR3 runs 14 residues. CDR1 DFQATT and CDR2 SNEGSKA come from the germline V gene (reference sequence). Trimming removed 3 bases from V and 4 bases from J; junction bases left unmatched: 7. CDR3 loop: CSASNQGAAYGYTF. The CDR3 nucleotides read TGCAGTGCTAGCAATCAGGGGGCGGCCTATGGCTACACCTTC.

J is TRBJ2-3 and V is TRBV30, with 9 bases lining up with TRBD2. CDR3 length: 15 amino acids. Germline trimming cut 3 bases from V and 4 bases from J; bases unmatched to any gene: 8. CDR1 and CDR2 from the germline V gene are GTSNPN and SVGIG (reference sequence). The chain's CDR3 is CAWSVGGRVPDTQYF. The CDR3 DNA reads TGTGCCTGGAGCGTAGGCGGGAGGGTGCCAGATACGCAGTATTTT.